Below are 30 T cell receptor beta chains sequenced from a single sample in a study of shared clonotypes between healthy human individuals (dated by TCRdb to the early 2020s). Preparation of the library involved the immunoSEQ multiplex PCR assay. In TCRdb, the immuneACCESS table is reduced to in-frame sequences with V and J assigned. These tables do not hold every clone; where another copy was compared, an unresolved V gene accounts for under half, and the others remain unexplained. Across this sample there are around 690,000 clones, with 80% to 95% seen only once. The leading ten clones occupy less than 40% of the sample. Sample: memory CD8+ T cells from PBMCs. Reading the label with the study, this specimen's cell subset or site is: CD45RO+ cells pooled with CCR7-negative TemRA cells. These receptors came from a man between 18 and 35 years old in good health. Some clones in this sample may be carry-over from other donors' samples.

The chain joins TRBV7-2 to TRBJ2-1, with 8 bases aligning to TRBD1. Germline trimming cut 1 base from V and 6 bases from J; bases unmatched to any gene: 8. This CDR3 region has 16 residues. Germline CDR1 SGHTA, CDR2 FQGNSA. CDR3 sequence (DNA): TGTGCCAGCAGCTTAGTCCACCGTACAGGGGGCAATGAGCAGTTCTTC. Its protein product is CASSLVHRTGGNEQFF.

The chain has TRBV5-1 and TRBJ2-7, with no clear D. Trimming left V 4 bases short and J 4 bases short, with 12 bases between. This CDR3 region has 13 residues. Germline CDR1 reads SGHRS; CDR2 reads YFSETQ. CDR3 residues: CASSASVGYEQYF. In DNA, the CDR3 is TGCGCCAGCAGCGCGAGCGTGGGATACGAGCAGTACTTC. The full variable domain, in which reference TRBV5-1 and TRBJ2-7 provide the parts outside the CDR3, is KAGVTQTPRYLIKTRGQQVTLSCSPISGHRSVSWYQQTPGQGLQFLFEYFSETQRNKGNFPGRFSGRQFSNSRSEMNVSTLELGDSALYLCASSASVGYEQYFGPGTRLTVT.

The genes are TRBV29-1 and TRBJ2-2, with D possibly being TRBD1 (5 bases). CDR3 size: 13 residues. Germline CDR1 is SQVTM and CDR2 is ANQGSEA. V shed 5 bases and J shed 1 base, with 8 bases lying between them. CDR3 sequence reads: CSVLTGNTGELFF. The CDR3 region has the DNA TGCAGCGTTCTAACAGGGAACACCGGGGAGCTGTTTTTT.

With regard to this clone: Other nucleotide sequences from this sample produce the same CDR3. The rearrangement joins TRBV27 to TRBJ2-1; the D gene is possibly TRBD1 (6 bases). The ends were cut back, 6 bases at V and 3 bases at J, with 9 bases in the middle. The CDR3 is made up of 13 amino acids. From germline, CDR1 is MNHEY and CDR2 SMNVEV (reference sequence). DNA for the CDR3: TGTGCCAGCAGATTGGACAGCTACAATGAGCAGTTCTTC. Translation gives CASRLDSYNEQFF.

The chain recombines TRBV30 with TRBJ2-1, with D uncertain. Germline CDR1 and CDR2: GTSNPN and SVGIG (reference sequence). V was shortened by 2 bases and J by 10 bases, with 15 bases between the two germline ends. There are 13 residues in the CDR3. CDR3 region: CAWSWLIRPEQFF. The CDR3 bases are TGTGCCTGGAGTTGGCTAATAAGACCCGAGCAGTTCTTC.

The count of this clone is one. The chain couples TRBV6-5 to TRBJ2-7; no reliable D call. Germline CDR1 is MNHEY and CDR2 is SVGAGI. The ends were cut back, 2 bases at V and 2 bases at J, with 7 bases in the middle. CDR3 length: 13 amino acids. CDR3 sequence (DNA): TGTGCCAGCAGTTACGACCGGGCCTACGAGCAGTACTTC. It encodes CASSYDRAYEQYF.

V is TRBV15 and J is TRBJ1-4; D might be TRBD1 (5 bases). Germline V gene lookup returns CDR1 LNHNV and CDR2 YYDKDF (reference sequence). With 2 bases removed from V and 5 bases from J, the gap between germline ends came to 12 bases. The CDR3 consists of 15 residues. The CDR3 region is CATSRTGDANEKLFF. DNA of the CDR3: TGTGCCACCAGCAGAACAGGAGACGCGAATGAAAAACTGTTTTTT.

The V and J genes are TRBV5-6 and TRBJ1-2; no clear D. Trimming shortened V by 4 bases and J by 6 bases, and 10 bases separated the two germline ends. Germline CDR1 reads SGHDT; CDR2 reads YYEEEE. The CDR3 is made up of 12 amino acids. The CDR3 nucleotides are TGTGCCAGCAGCCCCAGCACGAATGGCTACACCTTC. It translates to CASSPSTNGYTF.

This chain links TRBV7-9 with TRBJ1-1, with unresolved D. The length of the CDR3 is 18 residues. The V and J ends lost 5 bases and 0 bases respectively, with 22 bases between them. Germline values: CDR1 SEHNR, CDR2 FQNEAQ (reference sequence). This chain's CDR3 is CASSPSGTLGRMNTEAFF. CDR3 bases: TGTGCCAGCAGCCCTAGTGGTACATTGGGTAGGATGAACACTGAAGCTTTCTTT.

The chain uses TRBV6-5 and TRBJ1-1; D gene unclear. V was shortened by 5 bases and J by 4 bases, with 14 bases between the two germline ends. The CDR3 contains 14 residues. Germline CDR1 is MNHEY and CDR2 is SVGAGI. In nucleotides, the CDR3 is TGTGCCAGCAGTCCCCTCCCAATCCGCACTGAAGCTTTCTTT. Its protein is CASSPLPIRTEAFF.

The V call is TRBV5-1, the J call TRBJ2-4; TRBD1 might be the D (5 bases). With 0 bases removed from V and 0 bases from J, the gap between germline ends came to 19 bases. The CDR3 spans 19 residues. Germline assignment: CDR1 SGHRS and CDR2 YFSETQ. The CDR3, as DNA: TGCGCCAGCAGCTTGGCTGACAGCTTTCTCAGGCTAGCCAAAAACATTCAGTACTTC. Residues: CASSLADSFLRLAKNIQYF. Drawing the rest from reference TRBV5-1 and TRBJ2-4, the complete variable domain is KAGVTQTPRYLIKTRGQQVTLSCSPISGHRSVSWYQQTPGQGLQFLFEYFSETQRNKGNFPGRFSGRQFSNSRSEMNVSTLELGDSALYLCASSLADSFLRLAKNIQYFGAGTRLSVL.

The rearrangement joins TRBV7-8 to TRBJ2-3, with D uncertain. V was shortened by 5 bases and J by 6 bases, with 15 bases between the two germline ends. This CDR3 is built from 14 residues. Germline V gene data show CDR1 as SGHVS and CDR2 as FQNEAQ. CDR3 sequence reads: CASSVEVLSDTQYF. CDR3 in DNA: TGTGCCAGCAGCGTAGAGGTACTCTCTGATACGCAGTATTTT.

The chain combines TRBV4-2 with TRBJ2-1; TRBD1 aligns across 10 bases. The V gene's germline CDR1 is LGHNA and CDR2 YNFKEQ. V shed 1 base and J 4 bases; nucleotides not matched to a gene: 7. The CDR3 totals 17 residues. CDR3 nucleotides: TGTGCCAGCAGCCAAGTGAGACAGGGGGCAAATTACAATGAGCAGTTCTTC. Amino acids: CASSQVRQGANYNEQFF.

The rearrangement uses TRBV13 and TRBJ2-7; maybe TRBD1 (7 bases). The germline V and J ends were trimmed by 5 bases and 2 bases, with 16 bases remaining between them. Germline V gene data show CDR1 as PRHDT and CDR2 as FYEKMQ (reference sequence). This CDR3 is built from 15 residues. This chain's CDR3 is CASSPAGQLTYEQYF. CDR3 DNA sequence: TGTGCCAGCAGCCCTGCGGGACAGTTAACCTACGAGCAGTACTTC.

The chain employs TRBV6-1 and TRBJ2-5; D not resolved. The CDR3 runs 14 residues. The germline V and J ends were trimmed by 6 bases and 4 bases, with 15 bases remaining between them. Germline CDR1 is MNHNS and CDR2 is SASEGT. CDR3 loop: CASSSLSTSETQYF. As DNA, the CDR3 is TGTGCCAGCAGCTCTCTATCCACCTCAGAGACCCAGTACTTC.

Concerning this clone itself: Other DNA sequences from this sample encode an identical CDR3 as well. The chain is built from TRBV6-5 and TRBJ2-7, with D perhaps being TRBD1 or TRBD2 (7 bases each). CDR3 size: 12 residues. The germline V and J ends were trimmed by 6 bases and 6 bases, with 12 bases remaining between them. Per germline, CDR1 MNHEY and CDR2 SVGAGI. The chain's CDR3 is CASSPRGGEQYF. The CDR3 bases are TGTGCCAGCAGCCCCAGGGGGGGCGAGCAGTACTTC.

This clone turned up a few times. The chain's CDR3 is CASSEARPSGRADPQFF. CDR3 DNA sequence: TGTGCCAGCAGTGAAGCTAGGCCTAGCGGGAGGGCCGACCCCCAGTTCTTC. The chain employs TRBV2 and TRBJ2-1; 12 nucleotides match TRBD2. The CDR3 covers 17 residues. Per germline, CDR1 SNHLY and CDR2 FYNNEI. V dropped 0 bases and J dropped 13; count of bases not matched to a gene: 13.

The chain carries TRBV27 and TRBJ2-7; no definite D call. In germline, CDR1 is MNHEY, CDR2 SMNVEV (reference sequence). This CDR3 is built from 14 residues. Trimming took 5 bases from V and 3 from J, leaving 14 bases between them. In DNA, the CDR3 is TGTGCCAGCAGTACTACCCATGGCTACTACGAGCAGTACTTC. Its protein is CASSTTHGYYEQYF.

The chain joins TRBV27 to TRBJ2-3, with TRBD2 matching 8 bases. V was pared by 5 bases and J by 3 bases, with 7 bases of the junction left unmatched. This CDR3 is 15 amino acids long. CDR1 is MNHEY, CDR2 SMNVEV, per germline (reference sequence). Written as DNA, the CDR3 is TGTGCCAGCAGTCCGACTAGCGCCGATACAGATACGCAGTATTTT. As protein: CASSPTSADTDTQYF.

The genes are TRBV19 and TRBJ2-7, with a tentative D call TRBD1 (5 bases). The CDR3 is 12 residues long. Germline V gives CDR1 LNHDA, CDR2 SQIVND (reference sequence). The germline V and J ends were trimmed by 9 bases and 0 bases, with 9 bases remaining between them. CDR3 nucleotides: TGTGCCAGCACAGGTGACTCCTACGAGCAGTACTTC. Its translation is CASTGDSYEQYF.

This sequence joins TRBV5-4 and TRBJ1-1, with 9 bases lining up with TRBD1. There are 16 residues in the CDR3. Germline CDR1 and CDR2: SGHNT and YYREEE (reference sequence). V trimming: 4 bases; J trimming: 0 bases; junction bases outside the gene matches: 7. CDR3 residues: CASSRGTGRVNTEAFF. The CDR3 region has the DNA TGTGCCAGCAGCCGCGGGACAGGGAGGGTGAACACTGAAGCTTTCTTT.

CDR3 amino acids: CASSQETGQRDTIYF. The CDR3 bases are TGCGCCAGCAGCCAAGAGACGGGACAGAGGGACACCATATATTTT. The chain couples TRBV4-1 to TRBJ1-3, with 7 bases identical to TRBD1. This CDR3 contains 15 residues. V gave up 0 bases and J gave up 8 bases; unmatched junction bases: 7. Germline lookup yields CDR1 MGHRA and CDR2 YSYEKL.

This clone was seen only once. V usage is TRBV27 and J usage is TRBJ1-6; D is possibly TRBD1 (5 bases). Trimming took off 5 bases at V and 9 bases at J, with 14 bases between the two ends. Germline-derived CDR1 and CDR2 are MNHEY and SMNVEV (reference sequence). The CDR3 sequence is 14 residues long. The CDR3 coding sequence is TGTGCCAGCAGTGAGGGGATCATAAGTTCACCCCTCCACTTT. Residues: CASSEGIISSPLHF.

The J gene is TRBJ2-2, the V gene TRBV10-1; D gene uncertain. Germline values: CDR1 WNHNN, CDR2 SYGVQD (reference sequence). Trimming shortened V by 3 bases and J by 3 bases, and 5 bases separated the two germline ends. This CDR3 spans 13 amino acids. CDR3: CASSDLDTGELFF. The CDR3 bases are TGCGCCAGCAGTGATCTGGACACCGGGGAGCTGTTTTTT.

The genes are TRBV28 and TRBJ2-1, with 8 bases matching TRBD2. CDR1 is MDHEN and CDR2 is SYDVKM in the germline V gene. V gave up 3 bases and J gave up 6 bases; unmatched junction bases: 13. The CDR3 has 17 amino acids. DNA of the CDR3: TGTGCCAGCAGTTTTAGAGCTTGGACTAGCAGCGGCAATGAGCAGTTCTTC. It specifies CASSFRAWTSSGNEQFF.

The chain recombines TRBV27 with TRBJ2-3; D is unclear. V gave up 8 bases and J gave up 1 base, with 16 bases separating them. The CDR3 is 15 residues long. Looked up from germline, CDR1 is MNHEY and CDR2 is SMNVEV (reference sequence). This CDR3 is CASGGARSGTDTQYF. DNA for the CDR3: TGTGCCAGCGGTGGCGCACGTTCAGGCACAGATACGCAGTATTTT.

A note on this clone: In the same sample, other DNA sequences code for this CDR3. V gene TRBV27 combines with J gene TRBJ1-1, with a tentative D call TRBD1 (5 bases). V gave up 0 bases and J gave up 1 base, with 9 bases separating them. The V gene's germline CDR1 is MNHEY and CDR2 SMNVEV (reference sequence). CDR3 length: 15 amino acids. The CDR3 spells CASSLSGGANTEAFF. The DNA for the CDR3 is TGTGCCAGCAGTTTATCGGGCGGGGCGAACACTGAAGCTTTCTTT.

This chain joins TRBV18 and TRBJ2-7; D gene unclear. CDR3 size: 15 residues. Deletions cut 2 bases from V and 1 base from J, with 12 bases between. Per germline, CDR1 KGHSH and CDR2 LQKENI. CDR3 nucleotides: TGTGCCAGCTCACCAGGCGCATATTTTTCCTACGAGCAGTACTTC. Amino acid sequence: CASSPGAYFSYEQYF.

The chain is built from TRBV7-2 and TRBJ1-2; D call uncertain. V shed 5 bases and J shed 0 bases, with 16 bases lying between them. From germline, CDR1 is SGHTA and CDR2 FQGNSA. The length of the CDR3 is 16 residues. In DNA form, the CDR3 reads TGTGCCAGCAGCCCCCTGTCCGGCGTAGCTAACTATGGCTACACCTTC. Its protein product is CASSPLSGVANYGYTF.

The V call is TRBV6-1, the J call TRBJ1-5; 7 bases agree with TRBD1. Germline V gene data show CDR1 as MNHNS and CDR2 as SASEGT. The CDR3 spans 15 residues. With 2 bases clipped from V and 2 bases from J, the junction kept 3 bases outside the gene matches. CDR3 sequence (DNA): TGTGCCAGCAGTGAATGGGACAGTGGCAATCAGCCCCAGCATTTT. Translation gives CASSEWDSGNQPQHF.